The next 23 T cell receptor beta chains were all read from a single sample in a study of technical replicates of blood from a few donors. Data came from immunoSEQ multiplex PCR; TCRdb stores just in-frame clones and leaves some out. This table holds 55,000 to 75,000 clones, 87% found once. Sequencing was done on a sample of PBMCs. The receptors here all came from a human donor in good health. Some clones in this sample may be carry-over from other donors' samples.

CDR3 sequence: CASSLSAYTEAFF. In nucleotides, the CDR3 is TGTGCCAGCAGTTTATCAGCTTACACTGAAGCTTTCTTT. The chain is built from TRBV27 and TRBJ1-1; D remains ambiguous. There are 13 residues in the CDR3. V was shortened by 0 bases and J by 3 bases, with 5 bases between the two germline ends. Germline CDR1 MNHEY, CDR2 SMNVEV (reference sequence).

The chain is built from TRBV11-2 and TRBJ2-5, with D maybe TRBD2 (5 bases). V lost 5 bases to trimming and J lost 2 bases, with 9 bases between them. The germline V gene encodes CDR1 SGHAT and CDR2 FQNNGV. The CDR3 contains 13 residues. The CDR3 here is CASSLQRQETQYF. The CDR3 nucleotides are TGTGCCAGCAGCCTACAGCGGCAAGAGACCCAGTACTTC.

This clone was recorded a few times. The genes are TRBV4-3 and TRBJ2-7; 7 nucleotides align to TRBD2. Unmatched junction bases numbered 7, after V lost 3 bases and J lost 5 bases. Germline V CDR1 and CDR2: LGHNA, YSLEER. The CDR3 extends over 14 amino acids. The CDR3 DNA is TGCGCCAGCAGCCAGGAAGCGGGATTGAACGAGCAGTACTTC. Translation: CASSQEAGLNEQYF.

In its sample, this clone was seen a few times. The chain has TRBV21-1 and TRBJ2-2; the table calls TRBD2, which could not be checked here. TRBV21-1 represents a pseudogene. This CDR3 has 10 amino acids. The CDR3 protein is CASRTGELFF. The CDR3 DNA reads as TGTGCCAGTCGTACCGGGGAGCTGTTTTTT.

Comments on this clone: Other DNA sequences in the sample encode the same CDR3. The gene calls are TRBV6-5 and TRBJ2-7; a weak D match, TRBD2 (5 bases). The CDR3 runs 13 residues. Per the germline V gene, CDR1 is MNHEY and CDR2 is SVGAGI. Trimming took 4 bases from V and 5 from J, leaving 12 bases between them. CDR3 region: CASSLSGRDEQYF. DNA of the CDR3: TGTGCCAGCAGTTTATCGGGAAGGGACGAGCAGTACTTC.

The chain links TRBV27 to TRBJ1-5; D is possibly TRBD1 (6 bases). The ends were cut back, 3 bases at V and 6 bases at J, with 9 bases in the middle. Germline values: CDR1 MNHEY, CDR2 SMNVEV (reference sequence). CDR3 length equals 13 residues. The CDR3 coding sequence is TGTGCCAGCAGTTTGGGGGGGGCTCAGCCCCAGCATTTT. Residues: CASSLGGAQPQHF.

The chain links TRBV11-1 to TRBJ2-5; the match to TRBD2 covers 10 bases. The V and J ends lost 1 base and 5 bases, in that order; junction bases with no gene match: 4. The CDR3 spans 15 residues. CDR1 is SGHAT, CDR2 FQDESV, per germline (reference sequence). CDR3 coding DNA: TGTGCCAGCAGCTTAGAGGGACTAGCGTATGAGACCCAGTACTTC. This sequence encodes CASSLEGLAYETQYF.

This rearrangement joins TRBV30 to TRBJ2-7; a possible D gene is TRBD2 (6 bases). Germline values: CDR1 GTSNPN, CDR2 SVGIG (reference sequence). The CDR3 consists of 12 residues. Trimming pared 2 bases from V and 4 bases from J, leaving 9 bases between. CDR3 DNA: TGTGCCTGGAGTCCCCGGGGGTACGAGCAGTACTTC. Translated: CAWSPRGYEQYF.

The J gene is TRBJ2-7, the V gene TRBV5-1, with a possible D match to TRBD1 (6 bases). V gave up 4 bases and J gave up 2 bases, with 7 bases separating them. The germline V gene encodes CDR1 SGHRS and CDR2 YFSETQ. CDR3 size: 12 residues. In DNA, the CDR3 is TGCGCCAGCAGCGCAGGGGCCTACGAGCAGTACTTC. The encoded protein is CASSAGAYEQYF.

The chain joins TRBV11-2 to TRBJ2-7; 7 bases match TRBD2. Per the germline V gene, CDR1 is SGHAT and CDR2 is FQNNGV. V dropped 0 bases and J dropped 3; count of bases not matched to a gene: 5. This CDR3 is 15 amino acids long. The CDR3 sequence is CASSLESAGVYEQYF. In DNA form, the CDR3 reads TGTGCCAGCAGCTTAGAATCTGCGGGGGTCTACGAGCAGTACTTC.

The chain links TRBV4-3 to TRBJ1-2; TRBD1 might be the D (5 bases). CDR3 size: 13 residues. The V end lost 2 bases, the J end lost 7 bases, and 11 bases lay between the germline ends. Per the germline V gene, CDR1 is LGHNA and CDR2 is YSLEER. The CDR3 DNA is TGCGCCAGCAGCCAACGGCAGGGTGTTGGCTACACCTTC. It encodes CASSQRQGVGYTF.

This rearrangement joins TRBV7-9 to TRBJ1-2; 9 bases match TRBD1. V shed 4 bases, J shed 8 bases, and the junction held 8 bases outside the gene matches. The germline CDR1 and CDR2 sequences are SEHNR and FQNEAQ (reference sequence). This CDR3 has 14 residues. CDR3 sequence reads: CASSYRGLENGYTF. In DNA form, the CDR3 reads TGTGCCAGCAGCTACAGGGGGCTAGAAAACGGCTACACCTTC. The full variable domain, its missing parts supplied by reference TRBV7-9 and TRBJ1-2, is DTGVSQNPRHKITKRGQNVTFRCDPISEHNRLYWYRQTLGQGPEFLTYFQNEAQLEKSRLLSDRFSAERPKGSFSTLEIQRTEQGDSAMYLCASSYRGLENGYTFGSGTRLTVV.

The chain recombines TRBV5-1 with TRBJ2-2, with TRBD2 identical over 7 bases. Germline CDR1 is SGHRS and CDR2 is YFSETQ. This CDR3 contains 16 residues. Unmatched junction bases numbered 4, after V lost 0 bases and J lost 2 bases. In nucleotides, the CDR3 is TGCGCCAGCAGCTTGGATCTAGCGGCCAACACCGGGGAGCTGTTTTTT. It codes for CASSLDLAANTGELFF.

The V and J genes are TRBV7-9 and TRBJ2-5; TRBD2 matches 11 bases. CDR3 size: 16 residues. Germline V gene lookup returns CDR1 SEHNR and CDR2 FQNEAQ (reference sequence). Trimming removed 5 bases from V and 5 bases from J; junction bases left unmatched: 10. CDR3 sequence reads: CASSDRLAGSWETQYF. DNA of the CDR3: TGTGCCAGCAGCGACCGACTAGCGGGGTCTTGGGAGACCCAGTACTTC. The full variable domain, with the rest looked up from reference TRBV7-9 and TRBJ2-5, is DTGVSQNPRHKITKRGQNVTFRCDPISEHNRLYWYRQTLGQGPEFLTYFQNEAQLEKSRLLSDRFSAERPKGSFSTLEIQRTEQGDSAMYLCASSDRLAGSWETQYFGPGTRLLVL.

This clone was seen a single time. V is TRBV7-2 and J is TRBJ2-1; 11 nucleotides agree with TRBD1. V was clipped by 2 bases and J by 7 bases; unmatched bases: 10. The CDR3 has 17 amino acids. Germline CDR1 SGHTA, CDR2 FQGNSA. This CDR3 reads CASSLITDRGRRNEQFF. The DNA for the CDR3 is TGTGCCAGCAGCTTAATAACGGACAGGGGGCGTAGAAATGAGCAGTTCTTC.

J is TRBJ2-7 and V is TRBV10-3; 8 bases are shared with TRBD2. The germline gives CDR1 ENHRY, CDR2 SYGVKD. This CDR3 region has 14 residues. J lost 5 bases, V lost 8 bases, and 11 bases had no gene match. CDR3 nucleotides: TGTGCCATCTCCCGGGGGGGGGCCAACGACGAGCAGTACTTC. Its translation: CAISRGGANDEQYF.

V gene TRBV2 combines with J gene TRBJ2-7; weak D call: TRBD2 (6 bases). The CDR3 is 15 residues long. The V and J ends lost 7 bases and 1 base respectively, with 17 bases between them. Germline V CDR1 and CDR2: SNHLY, FYNNEI. CDR3 amino acids: CASTLRGGASYEQYF. CDR3 bases: TGTGCCAGCACCCTGAGGGGCGGGGCTTCCTACGAGCAGTACTTC.

The chain couples TRBV28 to TRBJ2-7; D perhaps matches TRBD1 (6 bases). The CDR3 sequence is 15 residues long. Trimming cost V 6 bases and J 13 bases, with 28 bases left between them. Germline CDR1 MDHEN, CDR2 SYDVKM. CDR3 sequence: CASSGIRGQRPDKYF. DNA of the CDR3: TGTGCCAGCAGCGGGATTAGGGGACAACGACCGGATAAATACTTC.

The chain couples TRBV4-3 to TRBJ1-1; D unclear. The germline CDR1 and CDR2 sequences are LGHNA and YSLEER. CDR3 length: 17 residues. V dropped 0 bases and J dropped 1 base, with 15 bases sitting between them. The CDR3 loop is CASSQEWSPAKNTEAFF. CDR3 sequence (DNA): TGCGCCAGCAGCCAAGAGTGGAGCCCGGCGAAGAACACTGAAGCTTTCTTT.

The CDR3 region is CASSQIPGEKLFF. CDR3 bases: TGTGCCAGCTCACAGATCCCGGGGGAAAAACTGTTTTTT. V gene TRBV18 combines with J gene TRBJ1-4, with D unresolved. The CDR3 loop spans 13 amino acids. The V end was cut by 4 bases, the J end by 8 bases, with 11 bases between. Germline assignment: CDR1 KGHSH and CDR2 LQKENI.

The chain has TRBV5-6 and TRBJ1-6, with a tentative D call TRBD1 (6 bases). Trimming removed 4 bases from V and 10 bases from J, with 15 bases in between. There are 14 residues in the CDR3. Germline V CDR1 and CDR2: SGHDT, YYEEEE. The CDR3 sequence is CASSVGGGRSPLHF. As DNA, the CDR3 is TGTGCCAGCAGCGTCGGTGGGGGCCGGTCACCCCTCCACTTT. The entire variable domain, with the rest obtained from reference TRBV5-6 and TRBJ1-6, is as follows: DAGVTQSPTHLIKTRGQQVTLRCSPKSGHDTVSWYQQALGQGPQFIFQYYEEEERQRGNFPDRFSGHQFPNYSSELNVNALLLGDSALYLCASSVGGGRSPLHFGNGTRLTVT.

V gene TRBV7-9 combines with J gene TRBJ2-6; the D gene is possibly TRBD1 (6 bases). Germline CDR1 is SEHNR and CDR2 is FQNEAQ (reference sequence). Trimming took 6 bases from V and 4 from J, leaving 25 bases between them. The CDR3 sequence is 19 residues long. The CDR3 DNA reads as TGTGCCAGCAGACAAACCCAAAGACAGGCCGTGTCAGGGGCCAACGTCCTGACTTTC. This gives the protein CASRQTQRQAVSGANVLTF. Combining the CDR3 with reference TRBV7-9 and TRBJ2-6 gives the whole variable domain DTGVSQNPRHKITKRGQNVTFRCDPISEHNRLYWYRQTLGQGPEFLTYFQNEAQLEKSRLLSDRFSAERPKGSFSTLEIQRTEQGDSAMYLCASRQTQRQAVSGANVLTFGAGSRLTVL.

The chain recombines TRBV6-5 with TRBJ2-1; TRBD2 aligns across 8 bases. Germline-derived CDR1 and CDR2 are MNHEY and SVGAGI. This CDR3 has 13 residues. With 5 bases clipped from V and 10 bases from J, the junction kept 7 bases outside the gene matches. CDR3 sequence reads: CASSRMTSDEQFF. For the CDR3, the DNA is TGTGCCAGCAGTAGAATGACTAGCGACGAGCAGTTCTTC.